These 11 T cell receptor beta chains came from one sample sequenced in a study of tumor and adjacent non-tumor tissue in lung cancer. This sample's RNA came from whole unsorted tissue. The normal lung tissue was taken more than 3 cm from the tumor edge. Three rounds of nested PCR, following a modified ARM-PCR protocol, produced the TCRbeta library. MiXCR was run by TCRdb on the multiplex PCR reads, yielding one entry per CDR3 protein. The sample holds 60,000 or so distinct CDR3 sequences, about 61% seen once. Material: distant non-tumor lung tissue. Every receptor here comes from a man between 65 and 80 years old with non-small cell lung cancer.

The chain uses TRBV6-2 or TRBV6-3 and TRBJ2-1; D is unclear. In germline, CDR1 is MNHEY, CDR2 SVGEGT. The CDR3 is 16 residues long. The CDR3 protein is CTGTYGTGLLDNEQFF. In nucleotides, the CDR3 is TGTACCGGCACCTACGGCACGGGCTTACTTGACAATGAGCAGTTCTTC.

Worth noting for this clonotype: As the CDR3 is not closed by the conserved phenylalanine or tryptophan, this likely results from a read error. The chain links TRBV6-6 to TRBJ2-7, with D perhaps given as TRBD1 or TRBD2 (5 bases each). This CDR3 has 14 residues. Germline CDR1 reads MNHNY; CDR2 reads SVGAGI (reference sequence). With 8 bases removed from V and 7 bases from J, the gap between germline ends came to 21 bases. CDR3 DNA sequence: TGTGCCAGCCGGGGCCTAGGTTCCTTACTTGAGCAGTACTTA. Encoded protein: CASRGLGSLLEQYL.

As concerns this clonotype: Because it lacks the conserved phenylalanine or tryptophan at the end, this CDR3 is likely a read error. V and J are TRBV6-1 and TRBJ1-1; D is ambiguous. CDR1 MNHNS and CDR2 SASEGT come from the germline V gene. The CDR3 is 13 residues long. V was trimmed by 5 bases and J by 10 bases, leaving 17 bases between them. The CDR3 DNA reads TGTGCCAGCAGTCAGAACGGGGAGGGAAGAGCTTTCCTT. Protein sequence: CASSQNGEGRAFL.

Remarks on this clonotype: An end of the junction differs from the germline gene, which may be a read error. V and J are TRBV7-9 and TRBJ2-3; possible D gene TRBD1, 6 bases. CDR1 and CDR2 (germline): SEHNR, FQNEAQ (reference sequence). The length of the CDR3 is 15 residues. The CDR3 here is CASTLLQGGADTQYF. CDR3 nucleotides: TGTGCCAGCACCTTACTACAGGGTGGAGCAGATACGCAGTATTTT.

This clonotype has ten or more counts. One end of the junction varies from germline; a read error may be responsible. This chain links TRBV11-1 with TRBJ1-3; perhaps TRBD1 as D (5 bases). Germline V gives CDR1 SGHAT, CDR2 FQDESV (reference sequence). This CDR3 contains 13 residues. DNA of the CDR3: TGTGCCAACAGCTCAGGGAATGGAAACACCATATATTTT. This sequence encodes CANSSGNGNTIYF.

Note on this clonotype: This could be a read error, since a much larger clone is one nucleotide away. The chain couples TRBV24-1 to TRBJ1-1; D remains ambiguous. V was pared by 3 bases and J by 10 bases, with 11 bases between. The length of the CDR3 is 12 residues. CDR1 KGHDR and CDR2 SFDVKD come from the germline V gene. This chain's CDR3 is CATSDTTSAAFF. The CDR3 DNA reads as TGTGCCACCAGTGATACCACAAGTGCAGCTTTCTTT.

Note on this clonotype: One junction end does not reproduce the germline sequence, and a read error may be involved. The chain links TRBV11-1 to TRBJ2-3; 7 nucleotides agree with TRBD1. The CDR3 sequence is 14 residues long. From germline, CDR1 is SGHAT and CDR2 FQDESV (reference sequence). The CDR3 sequence is CAIKTGRGTDTPYF. CDR3 DNA: TGTGCCATCAAGACAGGGAGAGGCACAGATACGCCGTATTTT.

This chain connects TRBV28 to TRBJ1-5, with 7 bases that match TRBD1. CDR3 length: 14 amino acids. Germline V gene data show CDR1 as MDHEN and CDR2 as SYDVKM. V dropped 6 bases and J dropped 5; count of bases not matched to a gene: 7. The CDR3 protein is CASRKPRGYQPQHF. CDR3 nucleotides: TGTGCCAGCAGGAAGCCCAGGGGGTATCAGCCCCAGCATTTT. The full variable domain, its missing parts supplied by reference TRBV28 and TRBJ1-5, is DVKVTQSSRYLVKRTGEKVFLECVQDMDHENMFWYRQDPGLGLRLIYFSYDVKMKEKGDIPEGYSVSREKKERFSLILESASTNQTSMYLCASRKPRGYQPQHFGDGTRLSIL.

Notes on this clonotype: Its ends do not fully match the called genes, so a read error is possible. The chain couples TRBV11-2 to TRBJ2-1; a possible D gene is TRBD2 (6 bases). CDR3 length: 19 residues. CDR1 and CDR2 (germline): SGHAT, FQNNGV. The CDR3 protein is CASSLVGIITSGVYNEQSF. CDR3 bases: TGTGCCAGCAGCTTAGTTGGGATTATTACCTCGGGGGTCTACAATGAGCAGTCCTTC.

Points on this clonotype: Just one base apart from a much larger clone, this may be a read error. The rearrangement joins TRBV7-2 to TRBJ1-5, with D perhaps matching TRBD1 (6 bases). The germline V gene has CDR1 SGHTA and CDR2 FQGNSA. The CDR3 totals 17 residues. For the CDR3, the DNA is TGTGCCAGCAGCCATACTCAGGGGTTTGAGTTCGGTCAGCCCCGGCATTTT. It translates to CASSHTQGFEFGQPRHF.

The chain is built from TRBV11-3 and TRBJ2-2, with a possible D match to TRBD2 (5 bases). With 7 bases removed from V and 7 bases from J, the gap between germline ends came to 16 bases. The germline gives CDR1 SGHNT, CDR2 YENEEA. The CDR3 extends over 14 amino acids. Here the CDR3 reads CASTGDSGDGELFF. The DNA for the CDR3 is TGTGCCAGCACCGGGGATTCTGGTGACGGGGAGCTGTTTTTT.